The clone carrying this T cell receptor (beta chain) was detected many times. Its antigen is unknown. These data originate in a study of molecular identifiers for immune sequencing clone quantification. The authors gated naive CD8 T cells as CD8+CD4-CCR7+CD45RA+ for sorting. Study-level findings and limits: Highly expanded clone sizes could be underestimated by identical TCR molecules sharing a barcode.

TCRdb reprocessed the PCR reads via MiXCR and lists one record per CDR3 protein. The sample holds some 94,000 distinct CDR3 sequences, around 25% seen once. Germline CDR1 reads SQVTM; CDR2 reads ANQGSEA. Trimming shortened V by 6 bases and J by 9 bases, and 12 bases separated the two germline ends. There are 11 residues in the CDR3. The rearrangement links TRBV29-1 to TRBJ2-1; possibly TRBD2 for D (5 bases). The material sequenced was naive CD8+ T cells from blood, with Jurkat cell RNA spiked in. Subset: FACS-sorted CD8+CD4-CCR7+CD45RA+ naive T cells. This receptor was obtained from a human donor in good health. Some libraries in this study had Jurkat cell RNA spiked in. The CDR3 DNA reads TGCAGCGTCCCTAGTCGGGGTGAGCAGTTCTTC. Its translation is CSVPSRGEQFF.